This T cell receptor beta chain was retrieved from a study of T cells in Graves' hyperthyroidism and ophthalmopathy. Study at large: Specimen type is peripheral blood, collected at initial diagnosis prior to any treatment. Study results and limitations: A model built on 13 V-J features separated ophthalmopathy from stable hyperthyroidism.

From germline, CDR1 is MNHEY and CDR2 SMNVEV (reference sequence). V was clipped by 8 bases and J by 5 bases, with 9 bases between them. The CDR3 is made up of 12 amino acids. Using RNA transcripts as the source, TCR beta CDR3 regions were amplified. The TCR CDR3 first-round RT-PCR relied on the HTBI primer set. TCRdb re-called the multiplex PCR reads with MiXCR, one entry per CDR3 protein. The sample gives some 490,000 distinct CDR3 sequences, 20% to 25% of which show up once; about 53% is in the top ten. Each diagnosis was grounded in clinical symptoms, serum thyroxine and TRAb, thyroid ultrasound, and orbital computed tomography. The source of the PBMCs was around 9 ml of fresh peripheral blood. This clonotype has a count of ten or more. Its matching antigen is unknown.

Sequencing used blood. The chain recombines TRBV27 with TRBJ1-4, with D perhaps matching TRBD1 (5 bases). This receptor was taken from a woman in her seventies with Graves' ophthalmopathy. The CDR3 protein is CASGYRNEKLFF. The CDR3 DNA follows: TGTGCCAGCGGGTACAGGAATGAAAAACTGTTTTTT.